This T cell receptor (beta chain) was recovered during a study of blood T cell repertoires in COVID-19. Overall study context: COVID-19 samples from acute and convalescent phases originated in the United States, Italy and Spain. The cDNA or gDNA used as material had been derived from T cells, B-cell-depleted T cells, or PBMCs.

This CDR3 contains 12 residues. CDR1 LGHNA and CDR2 YNFKEQ come from the germline V gene. How the authors handled the data: By means of reference gene primer amplification, nucleated cell counts were estimated. Clones were sequenced by immunoSEQ multiplex PCR, and TCRdb holds only the in-frame ones, with some missing. That table gives V, J and clone size, and the DNA gave D and trimming. The profile covers some 320,000 clones, with 85% appearing a single time and 7.2% taken by the ten largest. Concerning this clone itself: Germline and junction disagree at one end, which may indicate a read error.

This TCR came from a human donor in a cohort sampled during active COVID-19. Specimen: peripheral blood. The genes are TRBV4-2 and TRBJ2-7, with D possibly being TRBD1 (7 bases). The DNA of the CDR3 is TGTGCCAGCAGCCAATACGGCGGGACAGCGGCCTTC. Protein sequence: CASSQYGGTAAF.